Following are 23 T cell receptor beta chains from one sample sequenced in a study of T cells in Graves' hyperthyroidism and ophthalmopathy. RNA transcripts served as the template for amplifying TCR beta CDR3 regions. In the first-round RT-PCR of the TCR CDR3, the HTBI primer set was used. TCRdb used MiXCR to reprocess the multiplex PCR reads, holding one entry per CDR3 protein. The sample has 620,000 or so distinct CDR3 sequences, 13% to 15% seen once. Sequencing was carried out using blood. The receptor set was obtained from a woman aged 50 to 65 with Graves' ophthalmopathy.

CDR3 amino acids: CASREGPPNRYNEKLFF. The CDR3 DNA is TGTGCCAGCAGGGAGGGGCCCCCCAACCGTTATAATGAAAAACTGTTTTTT. The V gene is TRBV6-1, the J gene TRBJ1-4, with D perhaps matching TRBD1 (5 bases). The germline CDR1 and CDR2 sequences are MNHNS and SASEGT. Trimming shortened V by 6 bases and J by 4 bases, and 21 bases separated the two germline ends. This CDR3 is built from 17 residues.

This chain connects TRBV9 to TRBJ2-2; TRBD1 aligns across 9 bases. V lost 4 bases to trimming and J lost 6 bases; unmatched junction nucleotides: 10. The CDR3 is 16 residues long. Germline assignment: CDR1 SGDLS and CDR2 YYNGEE. This CDR3 is CASSPRDREISGELFF. CDR3 nucleotides: TGTGCCAGCAGCCCACGGGACAGGGAAATTTCCGGGGAGCTGTTTTTT. The full variable domain, in which reference TRBV9 and TRBJ2-2 provide the parts outside the CDR3, is DSGVTQTPKHLITATGQRVTLRCSPRSGDLSVYWYQQSLDQGLQFLIQYYNGEERAKGNILERFSAQQFPDLHSELNLSSLELGDSALYFCASSPRDREISGELFFGEGSRLTVL.

This clonotype was seen more than once but under ten times. The rearrangement uses TRBV4-3 and TRBJ2-3; the D gene is possibly TRBD1 (6 bases). Germline V gene sequence: CDR1 LGHNA, CDR2 YSLEER. The V end lost 0 bases, the J end lost 1 base, and 11 bases lay between the germline ends. The CDR3 is made up of 16 amino acids. The CDR3 region is CASSQEGGRGTDTQYF. Here the CDR3 DNA reads TGCGCCAGCAGCCAAGAAGGGGGACGGGGCACAGATACGCAGTATTTT.

This clonotype was counted only a few times. The rearrangement joins TRBV20-1 to TRBJ2-5; 7 bases match TRBD2. The CDR3 covers 13 residues. Germline loops: CDR1 DFQATT, CDR2 SNEGSKA (reference sequence). Trimming took 5 bases from V and 9 from J; bases not matched to a gene: 12. The CDR3 region is CSAWDYPAGSQYF. CDR3 DNA sequence: TGCAGTGCTTGGGACTACCCCGCGGGGTCCCAGTACTTC.

This clonotype was seen at least ten times. The rearrangement uses TRBV27 and TRBJ2-7; D gene uncertain. This CDR3 contains 15 residues. Looked up from germline, CDR1 is MNHEY and CDR2 is SMNVEV (reference sequence). Trimming cost V 7 bases and J 5 bases, with 21 bases left between them. CDR3 residues: CASNLRPDRPHEQYF. CDR3 nucleotides: TGTGCCAGCAACCTCCGCCCCGACCGTCCCCACGAGCAGTACTTC.

This clonotype has a count of ten or more. V is TRBV3-1 and J is TRBJ2-7, with D maybe TRBD1 (5 bases). Looked up from germline, CDR1 is LGHDT and CDR2 is YNNKEL (reference sequence). The CDR3 is made up of 12 amino acids. V was shortened by 3 bases and J by 4 bases, with 7 bases between the two germline ends. The CDR3 loop reads CASSQTEYEQYF. The DNA of the CDR3 is TGTGCCAGCAGCCAGACAGAATACGAGCAGTACTTC.

The chain has TRBV13 and TRBJ2-2, with 13 bases lining up with TRBD2. The CDR3 runs to 17 residues. Germline V lookup: CDR1 PRHDT, CDR2 FYEKMQ (reference sequence). V shed 2 bases, J shed 4 bases, and the junction held 4 bases outside the gene matches. The CDR3 sequence is CASSLRTSGSITGELFF. In DNA, the CDR3 is TGTGCCAGCAGCTTAAGGACTAGCGGGAGTATCACCGGGGAGCTGTTTTTT.

The chain has TRBV10-3 and TRBJ2-1; TRBD2 matches 10 bases. The CDR3 length is 18 residues. Germline trimming cut 1 base from V and 0 bases from J; bases unmatched to any gene: 6. Germline assignment: CDR1 ENHRY and CDR2 SYGVKD. Here the CDR3 reads CAISEFSSGRGSYNEQFF. The CDR3 coding sequence is TGTGCCATCAGTGAGTTTTCTAGCGGGAGAGGCTCCTACAATGAGCAGTTCTTC.

This clonotype was seen more than once but under ten times. The chain combines TRBV6-2 or TRBV6-3 with TRBJ2-4; D remains ambiguous. V shed 2 bases and J shed 0 bases, with 11 bases lying between them. The CDR3 runs 16 residues. Germline CDR1 MNHEY, CDR2 SVGEGT. The CDR3 here is CASSYPWRLAKNIQYF. As DNA, the CDR3 is TGTGCCAGCAGTTACCCGTGGCGGCTAGCCAAAAACATTCAGTACTTC.

This clonotype has a count of ten or more. V and J are TRBV3-1 and TRBJ1-6, with D hard to call. CDR3 length: 15 residues. Germline loops: CDR1 LGHDT, CDR2 YNNKEL (reference sequence). V was shortened by 2 bases and J by 10 bases, with 15 bases between the two germline ends. The CDR3 DNA sequence: TGTGCCAGCAGCCAAACGGGTTCGGGTAGCTCACCCCTCCACTTT. Translated: CASSQTGSGSSPLHF.

The chain uses TRBV24-1 and TRBJ1-4; possible D gene TRBD1, 6 bases. Germline CDR1 is KGHDR and CDR2 is SFDVKD. V dropped 2 bases and J dropped 5 bases, with 11 bases sitting between them. This CDR3 region has 15 residues. CDR3 DNA: TGTGCCACCAGTGATTCGACAGGAGGAAATGAAAAACTGTTTTTT. Its protein is CATSDSTGGNEKLFF.

This clonotype was seen repeatedly, ten times or more. The chain links TRBV6-5 to TRBJ2-7; 8 bases agree with TRBD2. This CDR3 is built from 15 residues. Trimming took 2 bases from V and 5 from J; bases not matched to a gene: 8. Germline values: CDR1 MNHEY, CDR2 SVGAGI. This chain's CDR3 is CASSYTGLDYHEQYF. For the CDR3, the DNA is TGTGCCAGCAGTTACACGGGACTAGACTACCACGAGCAGTACTTC.

This clonotype was detected many times. The chain has TRBV7-3 and TRBJ2-1; 7 bases are a match to TRBD2. CDR1 is SGHTA and CDR2 is FQGTGA in the germline V gene. The CDR3 has 15 residues. V was pared by 4 bases and J by 4 bases, with 7 bases of the junction left unmatched. CDR3 region: CASSSSSGDYNEQFF. The CDR3, as DNA: TGTGCCAGCAGCTCCTCGAGCGGGGATTACAATGAGCAGTTCTTC.

This rearrangement joins TRBV19 to TRBJ2-1; TRBD2 aligns across 11 bases. Germline V lookup: CDR1 LNHDA, CDR2 SQIVND (reference sequence). The CDR3 runs to 15 residues. V gave up 5 bases and J gave up 8 bases; unmatched junction bases: 8. The CDR3 loop is CASSLLAGDIDEQFF. The CDR3 DNA reads as TGTGCCAGTAGTCTACTAGCGGGAGATATCGATGAGCAGTTCTTC.

This clonotype occurred many times. The V and J genes are TRBV6-2 or TRBV6-3 and TRBJ2-7; D possibly corresponds to TRBD2 (6 bases). Germline lookup yields CDR1 MNHEY and CDR2 SVGEGT. V was cut by 8 bases and J by 1 base, with 12 bases left in between. The CDR3 has 13 residues. The CDR3 spells CASLSGPSYEQYF. CDR3 coding DNA: TGTGCCAGCCTTAGCGGACCTTCCTACGAGCAGTACTTC.

In this sample, this clonotype turned up a few times. The chain recombines TRBV6-1 with TRBJ2-2; 9 nucleotides match TRBD1. Germline V lookup: CDR1 MNHNS, CDR2 SASEGT. This CDR3 contains 15 residues. The V and J ends lost 3 bases and 3 bases, in that order; junction bases with no gene match: 2. The CDR3 nucleotides are TGTGCCAGCAGTGATGGACAGGGGTACACCGGGGAGCTGTTTTTT. This translates into CASSDGQGYTGELFF.

Ten or more counts support this clonotype. The chain combines TRBV24-1 with TRBJ2-2; 7 nucleotides agree with TRBD1. The CDR3 has 15 residues. After removal of 7 bases from V and 3 bases from J, the junction contained 7 bases not matched to a gene. Germline V lookup: CDR1 KGHDR, CDR2 SFDVKD. The CDR3 nucleotides read TGTGCCACCAGCCCCGGGACAGTGCACACCGGGGAGCTGTTTTTT. Residues: CATSPGTVHTGELFF.

This rearrangement joins TRBV20-1 to TRBJ1-6; D may be TRBD1 (5 bases). The V gene's germline CDR1 is DFQATT and CDR2 SNEGSKA (reference sequence). The CDR3 contains 13 residues. The V end was cut by 3 bases, the J end by 10 bases, with 13 bases between. Here the CDR3 DNA reads TGCAGTGCTAGTGAGGGCCCAGGGTCACCCCTCCACTTT. This encodes CSASEGPGSPLHF.

This clonotype was seen many times. The chain carries TRBV7-6 and TRBJ2-1; D unresolved. Per the germline V gene, CDR1 is SGHVS and CDR2 is FNYEAQ. Trimming removed 2 bases at V and 9 bases at J, with 17 bases between. This CDR3 contains 15 residues. CDR3 bases: TGTGCCAGCAGCTTAAATATGGGCGCAAGGAGTGAGCAGTTCTTC. Amino acid sequence: CASSLNMGARSEQFF. The variable domain in full, completed from reference TRBV7-6 and TRBJ2-1, reads GAGVSQSPRYKVTKRGQDVALRCDPISGHVSLYWYRQALGQGPEFLTYFNYEAQQDKSGLPNDRFSAERPEGSISTLTIQRTEQRDSAMYRCASSLNMGARSEQFFGPGTRLTVL.

This clonotype came up many times. This chain connects TRBV5-1 to TRBJ2-7, with 9 bases identical to TRBD2. The CDR3 contains 14 residues. The V gene end was trimmed by 4 bases and the J gene end by 6 bases; junction bases not matched to a gene: 8. CDR1 is SGHRS, CDR2 YFSETQ, per germline. CDR3 sequence (DNA): TGCGCCAGCAGCCCGGGACTAGCCCTTTTCGAGCAGTACTTC. Encoded protein: CASSPGLALFEQYF.

This clonotype was seen only a few times. The V gene is TRBV6-1, the J gene TRBJ1-2; D remains unclear. Looked up from germline, CDR1 is MNHNS and CDR2 is SASEGT. Deletions cut 5 bases from V and 0 bases from J, with 16 bases between. This CDR3 is built from 16 residues. The CDR3 region has the DNA TGTGCCAGCAGTAAGAACCGCGGCCTAGCTAACTATGGCTACACCTTC. Protein: CASSKNRGLANYGYTF.

The chain couples TRBV19 to TRBJ1-5; D unclear. Germline V gives CDR1 LNHDA, CDR2 SQIVND (reference sequence). This CDR3 region has 16 residues. With 0 bases removed from V and 4 bases from J, the gap between germline ends came to 13 bases. As DNA, the CDR3 is TGTGCCAGTAGTATAGACCCTCGATACAGAAATCAGCCCCAGCATTTT. Encoded protein: CASSIDPRYRNQPQHF.

The chain couples TRBV6-1 to TRBJ2-1, with D maybe TRBD2 (6 bases). Deletions cut 6 bases from V and 4 bases from J, with 19 bases between. Germline V gene data show CDR1 as MNHNS and CDR2 as SASEGT. The CDR3 is made up of 16 amino acids. DNA for the CDR3: TGTGCCAGCAGGGGACTGAGGGTCACTTCTTACAATGAGCAGTTCTTC. Protein product: CASRGLRVTSYNEQFF.